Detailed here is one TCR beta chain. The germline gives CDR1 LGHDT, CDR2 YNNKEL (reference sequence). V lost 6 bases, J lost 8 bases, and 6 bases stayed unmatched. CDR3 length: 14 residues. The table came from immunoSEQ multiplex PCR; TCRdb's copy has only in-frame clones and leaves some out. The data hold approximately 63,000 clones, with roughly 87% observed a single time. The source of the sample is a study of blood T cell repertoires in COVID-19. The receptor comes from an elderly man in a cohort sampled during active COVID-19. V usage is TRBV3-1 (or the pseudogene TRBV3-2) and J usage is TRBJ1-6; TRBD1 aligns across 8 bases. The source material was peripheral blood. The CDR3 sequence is CASSPTGGDSPLHF. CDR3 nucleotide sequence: TGTGCCAGCAGTCCTACAGGGGGTGATTCACCCCTCCACTTT.